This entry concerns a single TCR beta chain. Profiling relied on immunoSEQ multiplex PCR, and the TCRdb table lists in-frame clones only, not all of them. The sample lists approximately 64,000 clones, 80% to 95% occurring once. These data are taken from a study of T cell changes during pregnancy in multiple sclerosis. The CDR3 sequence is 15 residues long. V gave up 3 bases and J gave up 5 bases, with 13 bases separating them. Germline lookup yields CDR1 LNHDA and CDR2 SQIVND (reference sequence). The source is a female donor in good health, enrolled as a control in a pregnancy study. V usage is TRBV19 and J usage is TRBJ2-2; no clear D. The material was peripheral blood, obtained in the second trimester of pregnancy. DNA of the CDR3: TGTGCCAGTAGTATCTTCGGCCAGACTACCGGGGAGCTGTTTTTT. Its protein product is CASSIFGQTTGELFF.